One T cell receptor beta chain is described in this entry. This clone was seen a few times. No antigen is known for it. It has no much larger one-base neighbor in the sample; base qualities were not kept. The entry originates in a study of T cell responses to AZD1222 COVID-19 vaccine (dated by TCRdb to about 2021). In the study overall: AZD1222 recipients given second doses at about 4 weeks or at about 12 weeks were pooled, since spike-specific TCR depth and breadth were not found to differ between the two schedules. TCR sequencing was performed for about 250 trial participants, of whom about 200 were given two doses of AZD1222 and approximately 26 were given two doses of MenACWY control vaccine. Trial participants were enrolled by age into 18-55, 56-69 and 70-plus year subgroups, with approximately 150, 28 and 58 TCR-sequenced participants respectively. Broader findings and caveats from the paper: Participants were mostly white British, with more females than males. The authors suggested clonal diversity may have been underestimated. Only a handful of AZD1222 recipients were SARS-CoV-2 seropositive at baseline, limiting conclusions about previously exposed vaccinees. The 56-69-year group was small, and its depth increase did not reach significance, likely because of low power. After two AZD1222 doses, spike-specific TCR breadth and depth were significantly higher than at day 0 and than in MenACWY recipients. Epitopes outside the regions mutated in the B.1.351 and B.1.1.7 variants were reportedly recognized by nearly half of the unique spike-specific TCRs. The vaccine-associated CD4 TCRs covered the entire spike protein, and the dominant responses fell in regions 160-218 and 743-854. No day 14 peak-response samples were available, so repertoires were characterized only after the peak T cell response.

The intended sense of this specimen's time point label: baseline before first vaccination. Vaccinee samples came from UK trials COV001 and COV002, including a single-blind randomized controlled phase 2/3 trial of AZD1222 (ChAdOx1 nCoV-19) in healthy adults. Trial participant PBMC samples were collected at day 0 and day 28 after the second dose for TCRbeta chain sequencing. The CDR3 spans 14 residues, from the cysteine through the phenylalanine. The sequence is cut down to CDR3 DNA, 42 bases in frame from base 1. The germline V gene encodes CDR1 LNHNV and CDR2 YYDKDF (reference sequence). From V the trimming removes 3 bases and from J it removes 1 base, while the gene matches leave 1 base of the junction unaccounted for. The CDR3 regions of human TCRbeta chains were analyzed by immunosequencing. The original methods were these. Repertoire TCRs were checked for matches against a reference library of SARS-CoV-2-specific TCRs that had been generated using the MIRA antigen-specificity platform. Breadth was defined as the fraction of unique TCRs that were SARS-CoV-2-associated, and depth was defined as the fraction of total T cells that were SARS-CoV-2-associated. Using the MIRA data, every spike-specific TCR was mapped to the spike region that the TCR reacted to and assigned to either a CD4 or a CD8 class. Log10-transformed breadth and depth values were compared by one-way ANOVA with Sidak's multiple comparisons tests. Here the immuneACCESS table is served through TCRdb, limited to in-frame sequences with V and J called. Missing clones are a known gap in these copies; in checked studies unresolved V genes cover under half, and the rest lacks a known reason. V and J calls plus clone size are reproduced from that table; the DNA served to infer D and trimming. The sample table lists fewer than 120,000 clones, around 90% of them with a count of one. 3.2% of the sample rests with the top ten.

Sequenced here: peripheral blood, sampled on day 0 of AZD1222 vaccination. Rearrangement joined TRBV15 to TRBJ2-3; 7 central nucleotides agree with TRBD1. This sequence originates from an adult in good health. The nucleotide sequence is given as TGTGCCACCAGCAGGGGGACAGGCACAGATACGCAGTATTTT. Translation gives CATSRGTGTDTQYF. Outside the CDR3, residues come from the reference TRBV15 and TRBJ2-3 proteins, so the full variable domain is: DAMVIQNPRYQVTQFGKPVTLSCSQTLNHNVMYWYQQKSSQAPKLLFHYYDKDFNNEADTPDNFQSRRPNTSFCFLDIRSPGLGDTAMYLCATSRGTGTDTQYFGPGTRLTVL.